This record looks at one T cell receptor beta chain sequence and its context. Its specificity is not known. This entry is derived from a study of T cell repertoires in cytomegalovirus infection. Study in general: Newly reported HLA-C-restricted and thoroughly characterized HLA-B-restricted CMV epitopes were employed. Public signatures in TCR beta pointed to CMV infection and matching HLA type. General study findings and limits: The study identified carriers of CMV plus the relevant HLA from cumulative public TCR beta family frequency. HLA-C-restricted CMV clonotypes gave the most frequent clonotype in two of eight donors.

Trimming cost V 4 bases and J 10 bases; bases outside gene matches: 0. The CDR3 covers 12 residues. CDR1 is LGHNT, CDR2 FRNRAP, per germline. TCRdb reanalysed the reads using MiXCR and keeps one entry per CDR3 protein. The profile shows approximately 300,000 distinct CDR3 sequences, under 35% of them singletons. The chain joins TRBV12-5 to TRBJ2-1, with 11 bases that match TRBD2. The material sequenced was cultured PBMCs, taken from culture after CMV antigen stimulation. The clonotype originates from a human donor in good health (CMV status not recorded). Some clones in this sample may be carry-over from other donors' samples. CDR3 residues: CASGSSGGEQFF. CDR3 sequence (DNA): TGTGCTAGTGGTTCTAGCGGGGGGGAGCAGTTCTTC.